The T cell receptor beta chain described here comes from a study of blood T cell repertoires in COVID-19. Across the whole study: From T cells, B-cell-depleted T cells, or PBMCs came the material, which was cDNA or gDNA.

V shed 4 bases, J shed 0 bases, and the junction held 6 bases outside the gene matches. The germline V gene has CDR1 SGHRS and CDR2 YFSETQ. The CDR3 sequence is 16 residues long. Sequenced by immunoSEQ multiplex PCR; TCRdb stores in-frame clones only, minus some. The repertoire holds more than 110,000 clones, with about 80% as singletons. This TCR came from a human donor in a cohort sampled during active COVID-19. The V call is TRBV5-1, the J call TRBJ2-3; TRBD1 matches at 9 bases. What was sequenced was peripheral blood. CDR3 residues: CASSLSDRGSTDTQYF. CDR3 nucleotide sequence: TGCGCCAGCAGCCTGTCGGACAGGGGAAGCACAGATACGCAGTATTTT.